What follows are 32 T cell receptor beta chains derived from one specimen sequenced in a study of T-cell memory formation after mild COVID-19. TCRdb used MiXCR to reprocess the 5' RACE reads, holding one entry per CDR3 protein. The sample gives about 600,000 distinct CDR3 sequences, roughly 22% of which show up once; roughly 9.1% is in the top ten. The sample taken for sequencing was PBMCs or a T cell subset sorted from them (not recorded which). These receptor sequences come from an adult woman who had mild COVID-19 (a few samples of this study predate the infection). Cell type and time point are not known.

J is TRBJ2-1 and V is TRBV12-5; 10 bases match TRBD1. The junction had 8 bases not matched to a gene; V was cut back by 4 bases and J by 5 bases. Germline V lookup: CDR1 LGHNT, CDR2 FRNRAP. The CDR3 contains 16 residues. CDR3 in amino acids: CASGSLTGTGDNEQFF. As DNA, the CDR3 is TGTGCTAGTGGTTCTTTAACCGGGACAGGGGACAATGAGCAGTTCTTC.

In its sample, this clonotype was seen a few times. The V and J genes are TRBV19 and TRBJ1-5; 10 bases align to TRBD1. The junction had 3 bases not matched to a gene; V was cut back by 6 bases and J by 7 bases. Germline CDR1 is LNHDA and CDR2 is SQIVND (reference sequence). CDR3 length equals 13 residues. The CDR3 reads CASRDRGGQPQHF. The CDR3 DNA is TGTGCCAGTAGGGACAGGGGGGGACAGCCCCAGCATTTT.

The chain uses TRBV5-6 and TRBJ2-1; D is unresolved. Germline CDR1 SGHDT, CDR2 YYEEEE. The CDR3 is made up of 13 amino acids. The V end lost 0 bases, the J end lost 10 bases, and 11 bases lay between the germline ends. The CDR3: CASSLAGGPEQFF. DNA for the CDR3: TGTGCCAGCAGCTTGGCCGGTGGTCCGGAGCAGTTCTTC.

The V and J genes are TRBV6-5 and TRBJ2-7; the match to TRBD1 covers 8 bases. V dropped 6 bases and J dropped 3; count of bases not matched to a gene: 7. Germline lookup yields CDR1 MNHEY and CDR2 SVGAGI. CDR3 length: 14 residues. As DNA, the CDR3 is TGTGCCAGCAGCTACGACAGGGGCGGCTACGAGCAGTACTTC. Amino acid sequence: CASSYDRGGYEQYF.

This clonotype was observed a few times. The V call is TRBV20-1, the J call TRBJ1-1; D possibly corresponds to TRBD1 (5 bases). The ends were cut back, 0 bases at V and 4 bases at J, with 15 bases in the middle. Germline CDR1 DFQATT, CDR2 SNEGSKA (reference sequence). The CDR3 has 15 residues. Here the CDR3 DNA reads TGCAGTGCTAGAGAGGGGACGATTGGGTCCACTGAAGCTTTCTTT. This codes for CSAREGTIGSTEAFF.

The chain carries TRBV5-1 and TRBJ2-5; D ambiguous. In germline, CDR1 is SGHRS, CDR2 YFSETQ. The CDR3 runs to 14 residues. Trimming cost V 4 bases and J 6 bases, with 16 bases left between them. The CDR3 DNA follows: TGCGCCAGCAGCCCCGCCTACCCTGTGCAGACCCAGTACTTC. Residues: CASSPAYPVQTQYF.

The chain employs TRBV30 and TRBJ2-3; D is perhaps TRBD1 (5 bases). The germline V gene encodes CDR1 GTSNPN and CDR2 SVGIG (reference sequence). V was cut by 0 bases and J by 4 bases, with 8 bases left in between. The CDR3 consists of 13 residues. The CDR3 DNA reads as TGTGCCTGGAGTGTGGTCAGGGCAGATACGCAGTATTTT. This gives the protein CAWSVVRADTQYF.

There are a few counts of this clonotype. The DNA for the CDR3 is TGCAGCGTTGTACCCCGCGGGAGCACAGATACGCAGTATTTT. It is translated as CSVVPRGSTDTQYF. The rearrangement uses TRBV29-1 and TRBJ2-3, with D perhaps matching TRBD2 (5 bases). V was trimmed by 4 bases and J by 0 bases, leaving 11 bases between them. The CDR3 has 14 amino acids. The germline gives CDR1 SQVTM, CDR2 ANQGSEA.

The CDR3 DNA reads as TGCGCCAGCAGCGTACAGGGAAGCACTGAAGCTTTCTTT. This sequence encodes CASSVQGSTEAFF. The rearrangement joins TRBV5-1 to TRBJ1-1; perhaps TRBD1 as D (6 bases). The CDR3 spans 13 residues. Per the germline V gene, CDR1 is SGHRS and CDR2 is YFSETQ. Trimming removed 4 bases from V and 4 bases from J, with 11 bases in between.

At least ten counts were recorded for this clonotype. V usage is TRBV7-3 and J usage is TRBJ2-2; perhaps TRBD2 as D (6 bases). Germline CDR1 is SGHTA and CDR2 is FQGTGA. The CDR3 is 15 amino acids. V lost 7 bases and J 5 bases, leaving 17 bases between the germline ends. DNA of the CDR3: TGTGCCAGCAACCCGATACGGGGACTTACCGGGGAGCTGTTTTTT. This codes for CASNPIRGLTGELFF.

This chain links TRBV20-1 with TRBJ1-5, with a tentative D call TRBD1 (5 bases). Germline CDR1 is DFQATT and CDR2 is SNEGSKA (reference sequence). The CDR3 runs 12 residues. Trimming pared 3 bases from V and 7 bases from J, leaving 10 bases between. CDR3 sequence: CSASYRGQPQHF. The CDR3 DNA sequence: TGCAGTGCTAGTTATCGGGGGCAGCCCCAGCATTTT.

The chain links TRBV7-2 to TRBJ2-5; D unclear. This CDR3 has 13 residues. V lost 1 base and J lost 5, with 8 bases in between. Germline CDR1 is SGHTA and CDR2 is FQGNSA. In nucleotides, the CDR3 is TGTGCCAGCAGCTTAGTACAGTCTGAGACCCAGTACTTC. Protein: CASSLVQSETQYF. Filled out from reference TRBV7-2 and TRBJ2-5, the complete variable domain reads GAGVSQSPSNKVTEKGKDVELRCDPISGHTALYWYRQSLGQGLEFLIYFQGNSAPDKSGLPSDRFSAERTGGSVSTLTIQRTQQEDSAVYLCASSLVQSETQYFGPGTRLLVL.

The chain is built from TRBV30 and TRBJ1-1, with D possibly TRBD1 on 5 matching bases. Germline V CDR1 and CDR2: GTSNPN, SVGIG (reference sequence). The CDR3 length is 13 residues. Trimming pared 4 bases from V and 2 bases from J, leaving 11 bases between. Written as DNA, the CDR3 is TGTGCCTGGAACAGGCTGCAAAACACTGAAGCTTTCTTT. Residues: CAWNRLQNTEAFF.

This clonotype was recorded many times. The genes are TRBV5-1 and TRBJ2-3; tentative D call: TRBD2 (6 bases). This CDR3 has 13 residues. The germline V gene has CDR1 SGHRS and CDR2 YFSETQ. V gave up 0 bases and J gave up 9 bases, with 11 bases separating them. The CDR3 sequence is CASSLAEAGTQYF. In nucleotides, the CDR3 is TGCGCCAGCAGCTTGGCCGAGGCGGGGACGCAGTATTTT. The full variable domain, with the rest looked up from reference TRBV5-1 and TRBJ2-3, is KAGVTQTPRYLIKTRGQQVTLSCSPISGHRSVSWYQQTPGQGLQFLFEYFSETQRNKGNFPGRFSGRQFSNSRSEMNVSTLELGDSALYLCASSLAEAGTQYFGPGTRLTVL.

This clonotype was observed a handful of times. V gene TRBV7-9 combines with J gene TRBJ2-3; TRBD2 might be the D (5 bases). V lost 5 bases to trimming and J lost 3 bases, with 18 bases between them. Germline V CDR1 and CDR2: SEHNR, FQNEAQ (reference sequence). The CDR3 is made up of 16 amino acids. The CDR3 sequence is CASSPWGSTSTDTQYF. CDR3 sequence (DNA): TGTGCCAGCAGCCCGTGGGGTTCTACTAGTACAGATACGCAGTATTTT. The full variable domain, rest sourced from reference TRBV7-9 and TRBJ2-3, is DTGVSQNPRHKITKRGQNVTFRCDPISEHNRLYWYRQTLGQGPEFLTYFQNEAQLEKSRLLSDRFSAERPKGSFSTLEIQRTEQGDSAMYLCASSPWGSTSTDTQYFGPGTRLTVL.

This clonotype turned up a few times. The rearrangement joins TRBV25-1 to TRBJ2-3; perhaps TRBD2 as D (5 bases). Germline V gene lookup returns CDR1 MGHDK and CDR2 SYGVNS. Trimming shortened V by 1 base and J by 4 bases, and 9 bases separated the two germline ends. This CDR3 has 14 amino acids. The CDR3 reads CASSEWVGADTQYF. The CDR3 region has the DNA TGTGCCAGCAGTGAATGGGTCGGGGCAGATACGCAGTATTTT. Filled out from reference TRBV25-1 and TRBJ2-3, the complete variable domain reads EADIYQTPRYLVIGTGKKITLECSQTMGHDKMYWYQQDPGMELHLIHYSYGVNSTEKGDLSSESTVSRIRTEHFPLTLESARPSHTSQYLCASSEWVGADTQYFGPGTRLTVL.

This clonotype has only a few counts. This CDR3 reads CASSQDLEGGSTTQYF. The CDR3 coding sequence is TGCGCCAGCAGCCAAGATCTCGAGGGGGGCTCCACTACGCAGTATTTT. This sequence joins TRBV4-1 and TRBJ2-3; perhaps D is TRBD1 or TRBD2 (6 bases each). The V end lost 0 bases, the J end lost 8 bases, and 18 bases lay between the germline ends. The CDR3 is 16 residues long. Germline CDR1 reads MGHRA; CDR2 reads YSYEKL.

The rearrangement joins TRBV7-3 to TRBJ2-2; 7 bases agree with TRBD2. The V gene end was trimmed by 3 bases and the J gene end by 5 bases; junction bases not matched to a gene: 9. Germline V gene lookup returns CDR1 SGHTA and CDR2 FQGTGA. The CDR3 totals 16 residues. The CDR3 protein is CASSFMGGSLTGELFF. CDR3 bases: TGTGCCAGCAGCTTTATGGGCGGGAGTCTTACCGGGGAGCTGTTTTTT.

The chain employs TRBV5-1 and TRBJ1-1; TRBD1 might be the D (6 bases). CDR3 length: 16 residues. The germline CDR1 and CDR2 sequences are SGHRS and YFSETQ. V lost 1 base and J 4 bases, leaving 17 bases between the germline ends. This CDR3 reads CASSLMRGGRGTEAFF. The CDR3 DNA reads as TGCGCCAGCAGCTTGATGCGAGGGGGGCGAGGCACTGAAGCTTTCTTT.

This clonotype turned up a few times. The chain links TRBV10-2 to TRBJ1-2, with TRBD1 matching over 10 bases. CDR1 and CDR2 from the germline V gene are WSHSY and SAAADI. This CDR3 has 13 amino acids. V trimming: 8 bases; J trimming: 4 bases; junction bases outside the gene matches: 4. The CDR3 coding sequence is TGCGCCAGCGGACAGGGGGATGGCTATGGCTACACCTTC. Translated: CASGQGDGYGYTF.

There are many counts of this clonotype. The chain joins TRBV4-1 to TRBJ2-1; no reliable D call. CDR3 length: 11 residues. Per germline, CDR1 MGHRA and CDR2 YSYEKL. The V and J ends lost 3 bases and 5 bases respectively, with 2 bases between them. The CDR3 here is CASSQNNEQFF. CDR3 sequence (DNA): TGCGCCAGCAGCCAGAACAATGAGCAGTTCTTC.

This sequence joins TRBV30 and TRBJ2-1, with D unclear. CDR3 length: 11 amino acids. In germline, CDR1 is GTSNPN, CDR2 SVGIG (reference sequence). Trimming removed 5 bases at V and 4 bases at J, with 6 bases between. The CDR3: CAWASYNEQFF. The CDR3 DNA sequence: TGTGCCTGGGCCTCATACAATGAGCAGTTCTTC. The full variable domain, rest sourced from reference TRBV30 and TRBJ2-1, is SQTIHQWPATLVQPVGSPLSLECTVEGTSNPNLYWYRQAAGRGLQLLFYSVGIGQISSEVPQNLSASRPQDRQFILSSKKLLLSDSGFYLCAWASYNEQFFGPGTRLTVL.

This clonotype came up a few times. The rearrangement links TRBV4-1 to TRBJ2-1, with a weak D call TRBD2 (6 bases). V lost 4 bases to trimming and J lost 9 bases, with 16 bases between them. There are 14 residues in the CDR3. Germline CDR1 is MGHRA and CDR2 is YSYEKL. CDR3 loop: CASSLDPSGVEQFF. CDR3 in DNA: TGCGCCAGCAGCCTCGACCCGTCGGGGGTTGAGCAGTTCTTC.

V is TRBV20-1 and J is TRBJ1-4; weak D call: TRBD1 (6 bases). Trimming left V 2 bases short and J 8 bases short, with 18 bases between. The V gene's germline CDR1 is DFQATT and CDR2 SNEGSKA (reference sequence). The CDR3 runs 15 residues. The CDR3 is CSARRSGAVAEKLFF. The CDR3 bases are TGCAGTGCTAGAAGGTCGGGGGCCGTGGCCGAAAAACTGTTTTTT.

This clonotype was detected only a few times. The chain carries TRBV2 and TRBJ1-6, with D perhaps TRBD1 (6 bases). The germline gives CDR1 SNHLY, CDR2 FYNNEI. Trimming removed 8 bases from V and 10 bases from J, with 18 bases in between. The CDR3 runs to 14 residues. The CDR3 DNA follows: TGTGCCAGCCAGGGGCAGGGCGGGGGCTCACCCCTCCACTTT. Translated, it gives CASQGQGGGSPLHF.

This clonotype was seen more than once but under ten times. The chain recombines TRBV5-1 with TRBJ2-3; D gene uncertain. Per germline, CDR1 SGHRS and CDR2 YFSETQ. The V end was cut by 5 bases, the J end by 2 bases, with 12 bases between. The CDR3 has 14 amino acids. The CDR3 DNA sequence: TGCGCCAGCAGTCTGGCCGACCACACAGATACGCAGTATTTT. As protein: CASSLADHTDTQYF.

The chain combines TRBV5-1 with TRBJ2-1; the D gene is possibly TRBD1 (6 bases). This CDR3 region has 14 residues. Trimming took off 5 bases at V and 8 bases at J, with 17 bases between the two ends. CDR1 is SGHRS and CDR2 is YFSETQ in the germline V gene. The CDR3 nucleotides are TGCGCCAGCAGACAGGGTTTGGGGCGTTATGAGCAGTTCTTC. It is translated as CASRQGLGRYEQFF.

This clonotype was seen many times. The chain employs TRBV12-3 or TRBV12-4 and TRBJ2-1; 8 positions agree with TRBD2. There are 14 residues in the CDR3. The junction had 2 bases not matched to a gene; V was cut back by 7 bases and J by 0 bases. CDR3 in amino acids: CASKSGSSYNEQFF. The CDR3, as DNA: TGTGCCAGCAAAAGCGGGAGCTCCTACAATGAGCAGTTCTTC.

This clonotype occurred a few times. The genes are TRBV29-1 and TRBJ2-7; TRBD1 matches 8 bases. The V and J ends lost 1 base and 1 base, in that order; junction bases with no gene match: 9. This CDR3 contains 16 residues. Germline V gives CDR1 SQVTM, CDR2 ANQGSEA. The DNA for the CDR3 is TGCAGCGTTGAAGTTCCCCTTGACAGGGGTTCCTACGAGCAGTACTTC. Protein: CSVEVPLDRGSYEQYF.

The gene calls are TRBV3-1 and TRBJ2-5; no reliable D call. Germline V CDR1 and CDR2: LGHDT, YNNKEL (reference sequence). Trimming took off 1 base at V and 2 bases at J, with 8 bases between the two ends. This CDR3 has 14 amino acids. CDR3 region: CASSQGTWQETQYF. CDR3 nucleotide sequence: TGTGCCAGCAGCCAAGGGACGTGGCAAGAGACCCAGTACTTC.

This clonotype has ten or more counts. The J gene is TRBJ2-7, the V gene TRBV12-3 or TRBV12-4, with 7 positions matching TRBD1. This CDR3 contains 13 residues. V shed 7 bases, J shed 3 bases, and the junction held 6 bases outside the gene matches. CDR3 coding DNA: TGTGCCAGCACCCGGGACAGTTACTACGAGCAGTACTTC. Its protein product is CASTRDSYYEQYF.

The chain combines TRBV7-8 with TRBJ1-5; the match to TRBD1 covers 10 bases. V shed 2 bases and J 0 bases; nucleotides not matched to a gene: 19. Germline values: CDR1 SGHVS, CDR2 FQNEAQ. The CDR3 sequence is 22 residues long. CDR3 loop: CASSLRQRSMGTGVLSNQPQHF. The CDR3 nucleotides read TGTGCCAGCAGCTTACGACAGCGGTCCATGGGGACAGGGGTTCTTAGCAATCAGCCCCAGCATTTT.